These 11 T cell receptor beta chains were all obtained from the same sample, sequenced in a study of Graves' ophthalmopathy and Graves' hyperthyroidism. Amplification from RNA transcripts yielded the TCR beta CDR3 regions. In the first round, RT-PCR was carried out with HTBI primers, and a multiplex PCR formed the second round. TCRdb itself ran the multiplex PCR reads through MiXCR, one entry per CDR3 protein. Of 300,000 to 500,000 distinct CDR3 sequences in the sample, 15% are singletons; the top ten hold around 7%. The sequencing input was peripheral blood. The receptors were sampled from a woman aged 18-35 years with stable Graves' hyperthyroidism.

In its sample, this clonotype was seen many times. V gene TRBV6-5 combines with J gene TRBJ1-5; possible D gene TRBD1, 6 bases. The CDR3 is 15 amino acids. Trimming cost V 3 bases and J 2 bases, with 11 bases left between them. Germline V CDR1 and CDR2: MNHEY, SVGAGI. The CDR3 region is CASSYTGWGNQPQHF. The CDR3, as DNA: TGTGCCAGCAGTTATACAGGGTGGGGCAATCAGCCCCAGCATTTT.

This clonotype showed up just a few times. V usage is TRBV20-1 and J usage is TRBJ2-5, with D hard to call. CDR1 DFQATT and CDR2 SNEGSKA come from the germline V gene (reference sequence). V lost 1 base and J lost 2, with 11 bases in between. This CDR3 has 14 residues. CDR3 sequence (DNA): TGCAGTGCTAGAGTCTCCGCGGTACAAGAGACCCAGTACTTC. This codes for CSARVSAVQETQYF.

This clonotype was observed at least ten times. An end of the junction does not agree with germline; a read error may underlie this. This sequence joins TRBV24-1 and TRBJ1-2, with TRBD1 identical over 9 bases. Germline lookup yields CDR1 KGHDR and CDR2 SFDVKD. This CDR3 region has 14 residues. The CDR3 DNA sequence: TGTGCCACCACCGCCGGGACAGGGAACTATGGCCACACCTTC. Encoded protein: CATTAGTGNYGHTF.

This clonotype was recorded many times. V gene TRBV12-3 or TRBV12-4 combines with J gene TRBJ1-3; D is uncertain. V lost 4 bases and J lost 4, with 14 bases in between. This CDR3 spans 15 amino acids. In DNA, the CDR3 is TGTGCCAGCAGTTCGACGGGGAAACGAGGAAACACCATATATTTT. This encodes CASSSTGKRGNTIYF.

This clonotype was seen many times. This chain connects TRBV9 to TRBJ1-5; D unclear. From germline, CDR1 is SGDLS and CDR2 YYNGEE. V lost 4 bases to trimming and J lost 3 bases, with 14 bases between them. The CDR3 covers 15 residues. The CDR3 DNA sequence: TGTGCCAGCAGCACGGAGGGTAGAGACAATCAGCCCCAGCATTTT. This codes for CASSTEGRDNQPQHF. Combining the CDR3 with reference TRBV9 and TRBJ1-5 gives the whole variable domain DSGVTQTPKHLITATGQRVTLRCSPRSGDLSVYWYQQSLDQGLQFLIQYYNGEERAKGNILERFSAQQFPDLHSELNLSSLELGDSALYFCASSTEGRDNQPQHFGDGTRLSIL.

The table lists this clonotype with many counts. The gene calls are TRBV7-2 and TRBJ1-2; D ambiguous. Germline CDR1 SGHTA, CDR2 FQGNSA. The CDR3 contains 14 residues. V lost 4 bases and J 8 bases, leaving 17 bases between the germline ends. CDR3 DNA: TGTGCCAGCAGCTCGCCAGGCTCCGGTGAAGGCTACACCTTC. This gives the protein CASSSPGSGEGYTF.

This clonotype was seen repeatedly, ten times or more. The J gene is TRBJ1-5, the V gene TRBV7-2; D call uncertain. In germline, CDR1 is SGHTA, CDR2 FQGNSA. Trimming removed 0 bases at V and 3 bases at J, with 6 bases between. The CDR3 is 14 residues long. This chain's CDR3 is CASSLAGFNQPQHF. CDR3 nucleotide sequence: TGTGCCAGCAGCTTAGCAGGCTTCAATCAGCCCCAGCATTTT.

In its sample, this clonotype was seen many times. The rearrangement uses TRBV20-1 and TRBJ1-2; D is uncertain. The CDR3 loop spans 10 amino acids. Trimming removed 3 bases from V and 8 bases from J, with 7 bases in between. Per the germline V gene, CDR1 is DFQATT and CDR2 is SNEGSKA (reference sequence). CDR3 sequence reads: CSASLEGYTF. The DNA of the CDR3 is TGCAGTGCTAGTCTGGAAGGCTACACCTTC.

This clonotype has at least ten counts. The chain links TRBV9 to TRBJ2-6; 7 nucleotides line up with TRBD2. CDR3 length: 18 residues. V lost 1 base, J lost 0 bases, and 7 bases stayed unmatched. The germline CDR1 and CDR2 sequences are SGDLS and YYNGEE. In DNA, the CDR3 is TGTGCCAGCAGCGTAAAGGGCGGGGGTCACTCTGGGGCCAACGTCCTGACTTTC. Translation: CASSVKGGGHSGANVLTF.

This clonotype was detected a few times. The CDR3 DNA sequence: TGTGCCAGCAGCTTAGTAACAGGGAGGATCCAAGAGACCCAGTACTTC. This translates into CASSLVTGRIQETQYF. The chain recombines TRBV11-2 with TRBJ2-5; D may be TRBD1 or TRBD2 (6 bases each). Germline loops: CDR1 SGHAT, CDR2 FQNNGV. Deletions cut 1 base from V and 1 base from J, with 13 bases between. This CDR3 has 16 amino acids.

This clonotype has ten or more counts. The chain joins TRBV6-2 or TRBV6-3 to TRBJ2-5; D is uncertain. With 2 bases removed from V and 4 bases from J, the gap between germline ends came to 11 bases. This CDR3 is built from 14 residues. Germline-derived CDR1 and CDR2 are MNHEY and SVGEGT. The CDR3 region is CASSYLMVPETQYF. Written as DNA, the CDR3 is TGTGCCAGCAGTTACCTAATGGTCCCAGAGACCCAGTACTTC.